The rows below give T cell receptor beta chains drawn from one sample of a study of CD8 T cells in ankylosing spondylitis. Each CDR3 protein gets one entry after TCRdb re-called the 5' RACE reads with MiXCR. There are about 700,000 distinct CDR3 sequences in the sample; under 20% occur only once, and around 19% lies in the top ten. Sequenced: blood, either unsorted or a sorted T cell fraction (not recorded which). These receptor sequences come from a male donor with ankylosing spondylitis. Each CDR3 is given with its conserved first and last residue. D genes are given only for firm matches. Clone sizes are given selectively: once, few, many, or a class where the clone is expanded.

D	J	size	V	length	DNA	CDR3
-	TRBJ2-5	few	TRBV6-2/TRBV6-3	15	TGTGCCAGCAGTTTTCGGGCGGGCCCACTGGGGACCCAGTACTTC	CASSFRAGPLGTQYF
-	TRBJ2-3	many	TRBV10-3	15	TGTGCCATCAGCGCTCTTACAGGGTTCACAGATACGCAGTATTTT	CAISALTGFTDTQYF
-	TRBJ2-7	-	TRBV18	13	TGTGCCAGCTCACCCAAGATCCCCTACGAGCAGTACTTC	CASSPKIPYEQYF
-	TRBJ1-6	-	TRBV5-1	17	TGCGCCAGCAGCCCTAGGACTATCAGCTCCTATAATTCACCCCTCCACTTT	CASSPRTISSYNSPLHF
-	TRBJ2-7	-	TRBV5-6	15	TGTGCCAGCAGCCGCGGACAACTCTCACCCTACGAGCAGTACTTC	CASSRGQLSPYEQYF
TRBD1	TRBJ1-2	few	TRBV5-1	12	TGCGCCAGCAGTGACAGGGTCGAGGGCTACACCTTC	CASSDRVEGYTF
-	TRBJ2-1	few	TRBV5-1	13	TGCGCCAGCTCTGACGGATCCTACAATGAGCAGTTCTTC	CASSDGSYNEQFF
-	TRBJ1-2	-	TRBV12-3/TRBV12-4	12	TGTGCCAGCAGTTTCTCCAGCTATGGCTACACCTTC	CASSFSSYGYTF
TRBD2	TRBJ2-1	many	TRBV12-3/TRBV12-4	13	TGTGCCAGCGGCCTAGCGGCCTACAATGAGCAGTTCTTC	CASGLAAYNEQFF
TRBD2	TRBJ2-3	-	TRBV9	15	TGTGCCAGCAGCGGGGGGGGTTTCTTAGAAGATACGCAGTATTTT	CASSGGGFLEDTQYF
-	TRBJ1-2	many	TRBV5-1	13	TGCGCCAGCAGCTTGGCCGCTAACTATGGCTACACCTTC	CASSLAANYGYTF
TRBD1	TRBJ2-7	few	TRBV27	16	TGTGCCAGCAGTCCGCACTCCTGGGACAGACGTTACGAGCAGTACTTC	CASSPHSWDRRYEQYF
-	TRBJ2-7	-	TRBV4-1	15	TGCGCCAGCAGCCAGGGGGACACCAGAACCTACGAGCAGTACTTC	CASSQGDTRTYEQYF
TRBD1	TRBJ2-5	-	TRBV20-1	15	TGCAGTGCTAGGGCCGGGACAGGGCTTCGCGAGACCCAGTACTTC	CSARAGTGLRETQYF
TRBD2	TRBJ2-1	few	TRBV7-9	17	TGTGCCAGCAGCTCTGGGACTAGCGGGGTGTCCTACAATGAGCAGTTCTTC	CASSSGTSGVSYNEQFF
-	TRBJ2-3	-	TRBV7-2	17	TGTGCCAGCAGCTTCTACCCCCGGGCGGGCGGCACAGATACGCAGTATTTT	CASSFYPRAGGTDTQYF
-	TRBJ1-1	many	TRBV5-1	15	TGCGCCAGCAGCTTGAATGTTGGGGAGAACACTGAAGCTTTCTTT	CASSLNVGENTEAFF
-	TRBJ1-1	many	TRBV6-2/TRBV6-3	13	TGTGCCAGCAGTTACGGTCAGAACACTGAAGCTTTCTTT	CASSYGQNTEAFF
-	TRBJ2-1	-	TRBV20-1	15	TGCAGTGCTAGAGATAACCGGGGGCGAAACAATGAGCAGTTCTTC	CSARDNRGRNNEQFF
TRBD1	TRBJ2-2	many	TRBV12-3/TRBV12-4	16	TGTGCCAGCAGTTCTCGGGACAGGGGGTATAACGGGGAGCTGTTTTTT	CASSSRDRGYNGELFF
-	TRBJ2-7	-	TRBV6-1	14	TGTGCCAGCACCCCAGGGGCTAGCTCCTACGAGCAGTACTTC	CASTPGASSYEQYF
TRBD2	TRBJ2-2	few	TRBV3-1	14	TGTGCCAGCAGCCAGGGAGGGGACACCGGGGAGCTGTTTTTT	CASSQGGDTGELFF
-	TRBJ2-3	few	TRBV12-3/TRBV12-4	16	TGTGCCAGCAGTTTGAGGGGGGCGTTGGGTACAGATACGCAGTATTTT	CASSLRGALGTDTQYF
TRBD2	TRBJ2-3	few	TRBV3-1	15	TGTGCCAGCAGCCCAGCCGGGACTAGCGCAGATACGCAGTATTTT	CASSPAGTSADTQYF
-	TRBJ2-5	-	TRBV29-1	16	TGCAGCGTTGTGGGGTTGGAGGGGATGGTCCAAGAGACCCAGTACTTC	CSVVGLEGMVQETQYF
TRBD2	TRBJ2-1	few	TRBV12-3/TRBV12-4	15	TGTGCCAGCAGCATTAGCGGGGGGGCGGGCAATGAGCAGTTCTTC	CASSISGGAGNEQFF
-	TRBJ1-1	few	TRBV5-1	13	TGCGCCAGCAGCTTGGGGTGGGGCGCTGAAGCTTTCTTT	CASSLGWGAEAFF
TRBD2	TRBJ2-7	-	TRBV10-3	13	TGTGCCATCGGGGTAGCGGGAGAGGCCGAGCAGTACTTC	CAIGVAGEAEQYF
TRBD1	TRBJ2-7	few	TRBV5-1	13	TGCGCCAGCAGCTTCGGGACAGGGGACGAGCAGTACTTC	CASSFGTGDEQYF
TRBD1	TRBJ1-1	many	TRBV5-1	18	TGCGCCAGCAGGCCGGTTTGGAGACAGGGGAGCGGCGGCACTGAAGCTTTCTTT	CASRPVWRQGSGGTEAFF
TRBD2	TRBJ2-1	-	TRBV27	16	TGTGCCAGCAGTTTAATCCTAGCGGGAAAATACAATGAGCAGTTCTTC	CASSLILAGKYNEQFF
TRBD2	TRBJ2-2	-	TRBV6-2/TRBV6-3	19	TGTGCCAGCAGTTACTCGACCCCCGACAGCGGGAGGTACACCGGGGAGCTGTTTTTT	CASSYSTPDSGRYTGELFF
TRBD2	TRBJ2-1	many	TRBV28	16	TGTGCCAGCAGTTCTACGGGACTAGCGAACTACAATGAGCAGTTCTTC	CASSSTGLANYNEQFF
TRBD1	TRBJ2-2	-	TRBV6-5	16	TGTGCCAGCAGTTACCGGGCGGACAGGGGGACCGGGGAGCTGTTTTTT	CASSYRADRGTGELFF
-	TRBJ2-6	-	TRBV6-5	15	TGTGCCAGCAGTTACTTTGGTTCTGGGGCCAACGTCCTGACTTTC	CASSYFGSGANVLTF
TRBD2	TRBJ2-1	few	TRBV9	16	TGTGCCAGCAGCGCCCAAGCGGGATCCTCCTACAATGAGCAGTTCTTC	CASSAQAGSSYNEQFF
TRBD1	TRBJ2-4	-	TRBV20-1	15	TGCAGTGCTCAGGGGCAGGGGGCGGATAAAAACATTCAGTACTTC	CSAQGQGADKNIQYF
-	TRBJ2-2	few	TRBV20-1	15	TGCAGTGCTAGGAGGGGCTCGAAGAACACCGGGGAGCTGTTTTTT	CSARRGSKNTGELFF
TRBD2	TRBJ2-5	-	TRBV5-1	15	TGCGCCAGCATCCAAAGCGGGGGGGCCGAGGAGACCCAGTACTTC	CASIQSGGAEETQYF
-	TRBJ1-1	many	TRBV5-1	15	TGCGCCAGCAGCTTCCTTACGGGAACGAGCACTGAAGCTTTCTTT	CASSFLTGTSTEAFF
-	TRBJ2-3	-	TRBV5-1	14	TGCGCCAGCAAAGGACTATCCTCCACAGATACGCAGTATTTT	CASKGLSSTDTQYF
-	TRBJ1-1	few	TRBV4-1	15	TGCGCCAGCAGCCATCCTTCAGGGCTGAGCACTGAAGCTTTCTTT	CASSHPSGLSTEAFF
-	TRBJ1-1	few	TRBV10-2	17	TGCGCCAGCAGTGAGTCTCTTACAGGGATTTCCAACACTGAAGCTTTCTTT	CASSESLTGISNTEAFF
-	TRBJ1-4	-	TRBV7-9	13	TGTGCCAGCAGCCCGAGGGCGGATGAAAAACTGTTTTTT	CASSPRADEKLFF
-	TRBJ1-2	-	TRBV30	13	TGTGCCTGGAGTTCGAGGAGGTCCTATGGCTACACCTTC	CAWSSRRSYGYTF
-	TRBJ2-1	many	TRBV11-3	12	TGTGCCAGCAGCTCTTCATTCGATGAGCAGTTCTTC	CASSSSFDEQFF
-	TRBJ2-3	few	TRBV24-1	15	TGTGCCACCAGCGCCTTGGCGGGACAATCAGATACGCAGTATTTT	CATSALAGQSDTQYF
-	TRBJ1-5	many	TRBV5-5	14	TGTGCCAGCAGCTTGGCCGCGGGCCCTCAGCCCCAGCATTTT	CASSLAAGPQPQHF
-	TRBJ2-4	-	TRBV19	15	TGTGCCAGTAGTATAGTCGGTGTAGCCAAAAACATTCAGTACTTC	CASSIVGVAKNIQYF
TRBD2	TRBJ2-7	few	TRBV4-1	17	TGCGCCAGCAGCCAAGGACTAGCGGGAGTTTTGGTGTACGAGCAGTACTTC	CASSQGLAGVLVYEQYF
-	TRBJ1-1	-	TRBV20-1	12	TGCAGTGCTAGACAGCAAGGGGCTGAAGCTTTCTTT	CSARQQGAEAFF
-	TRBJ2-2	-	TRBV12-3/TRBV12-4	16	TGTGCCAGCAGCGCCAATATCGGGGGCAGGACCGGGGAGCTGTTTTTT	CASSANIGGRTGELFF
-	TRBJ1-6	-	TRBV6-5	14	TGTGCCAGCAGTTATGGGGACATGAGTTCACCCCTCCACTTT	CASSYGDMSSPLHF
TRBD1	TRBJ2-1	few	TRBV5-1	15	TGCGCCAGCAGCTTAACCGGGACAGGGCTCGGAGAGCAGTTCTTC	CASSLTGTGLGEQFF
-	TRBJ2-3	few	TRBV5-1	15	TGCGCCAGCAGCATACAGGGCGTAAGCACAGATACGCAGTATTTT	CASSIQGVSTDTQYF
TRBD2	TRBJ2-3	few	TRBV27	16	TGTGCCAGCAAACTAAAGAGCGGGAGAGGGACAGATACGCAGTATTTT	CASKLKSGRGTDTQYF
-	TRBJ1-1	-	TRBV11-2	13	TGTGCCAGCAGCTCGGATTTTGACACTGAAGCTTTCTTT	CASSSDFDTEAFF
-	TRBJ1-6	-	TRBV11-2	18	TGTGCCAGCAGCTTAGTTCTCGGCACGAGCTCCTATAATTCACCCCTCCACTTT	CASSLVLGTSSYNSPLHF
TRBD1	TRBJ1-2	-	TRBV29-1	14	TGCAGCGTCCCCCCGGGACAGGGGGCTGGTGGCTACACCTTC	CSVPPGQGAGGYTF
-	TRBJ1-5	many	TRBV2	14	TGTGCCAGCAGAGGGGGGCAGAGCAATCAGCCCCAGCATTTT	CASRGGQSNQPQHF